This entry concerns a single T cell receptor beta chain. Unmatched junction bases numbered 3, after V lost 5 bases and J lost 3 bases. CDR3 size: 13 residues. Germline CDR1 reads SGHAT; CDR2 reads FQNNGV. Sequencing was performed with immunoSEQ multiplex PCR; in TCRdb, only in-frame clones are kept and a portion is missing. The table includes under 70,000 clones, 91% detected once. The entry originates in a study of T cell changes during pregnancy in multiple sclerosis. The starting material was peripheral blood, obtained in the third trimester of pregnancy. The receptor's source is a female donor in good health, enrolled as a control in a pregnancy study. The chain carries TRBV11-2 and TRBJ1-2; 7 positions agree with TRBD1. The CDR3: CASSRGLDYGYTF. The CDR3 bases are TGTGCCAGCAGCAGGGGGCTTGACTATGGCTACACCTTC.